The rows below give T cell receptor beta chains drawn from one sample of a study of Graves' ophthalmopathy and Graves' hyperthyroidism. MiXCR was run by TCRdb on the multiplex PCR reads, yielding one entry per CDR3 protein. The table shows hundreds of thousands of distinct CDR3 sequences, with under 25% occurring only once. Sequencing was done on a sample of peripheral blood. The receptors were gathered from a woman in her late teens or twenties with stable Graves' hyperthyroidism. Both conserved end residues are part of each CDR3. The D gene is left open where the match is weak. The listing skips clone size in some rows; elsewhere it reads once, few, many or a size class.

v_call: TRBV7-2; clone_size: many; d_call: NA; j_call: TRBJ2-7; cdr3_aa: CASSPRSVPGYEQYF; cdr3_nt: TGTGCCAGCAGCCCCCGCTCCGTCCCGGGATACGAGCAGTACTTC
v_call: TRBV11-2; clone_size: many; d_call: NA; j_call: TRBJ1-3; cdr3_aa: CASSLRAGNTIYF; cdr3_nt: TGTGCCAGCAGCCTACGGGCTGGAAACACCATATATTTT
v_call: TRBV6-1; clone_size: many; d_call: NA; j_call: TRBJ2-7; cdr3_aa: CASSEVGRASYEQYF; cdr3_nt: TGTGCCAGCAGTGAAGTAGGCAGGGCTTCCTACGAGCAGTACTTC
v_call: TRBV7-2; clone_size: NA; d_call: NA; j_call: TRBJ2-5; cdr3_aa: CASSSWTDGETQYF; cdr3_nt: TGTGCCAGCAGCTCCTGGACGGATGGGGAGACCCAGTACTTC
v_call: TRBV2; clone_size: many; d_call: NA; j_call: TRBJ1-1; cdr3_aa: CADQIRAGDPRMAFF; cdr3_nt: TGTGCCGACCAGATCCGGGCCGGGGACCCCAGAATGGCTTTCTTT
v_call: TRBV19; clone_size: many; d_call: NA; j_call: TRBJ1-1; cdr3_aa: CASMSGGLNTEAFF; cdr3_nt: TGTGCCAGTATGTCCGGCGGGCTGAACACTGAAGCTTTCTTT
v_call: TRBV5-4; clone_size: NA; d_call: TRBD2; j_call: TRBJ2-2; cdr3_aa: CASSMGTSGRSGTGELFF; cdr3_nt: TGTGCCAGCAGCATGGGGACTAGCGGGAGGTCGGGCACCGGGGAGCTGTTTTTT
v_call: TRBV6-2/TRBV6-3; clone_size: NA; d_call: TRBD1; j_call: TRBJ1-2; cdr3_aa: CACGDQGARTGYTF; cdr3_nt: TGTGCCTGCGGTGACCAGGGGGCGAGGACTGGCTACACCTTC
v_call: TRBV7-2; clone_size: NA; d_call: NA; j_call: TRBJ1-1; cdr3_aa: CASSLVGGASRAFF; cdr3_nt: TGTGCCAGCAGCTTAGTTGGGGGGGCTAGCAGAGCTTTCTTT
v_call: TRBV4-1; clone_size: few; d_call: NA; j_call: TRBJ1-6; cdr3_aa: CASSPLVGGSPLHF; cdr3_nt: TGCGCCAGCAGCCCTCTCGTGGGGGGTTCACCCCTCCACTTT
v_call: TRBV5-1; clone_size: few; d_call: NA; j_call: TRBJ2-5; cdr3_aa: CASISGGAAGAQETQYF; cdr3_nt: TGCGCCAGCATCTCAGGGGGCGCGGCGGGGGCTCAAGAGACCCAGTACTTC
v_call: TRBV29-1; clone_size: many; d_call: TRBD2; j_call: TRBJ2-5; cdr3_aa: CSVDRGTTGTQYF; cdr3_nt: TGCAGCGTCGATCGGGGGACTACTGGGACCCAGTACTTC
v_call: TRBV6-5; clone_size: NA; d_call: NA; j_call: TRBJ2-7; cdr3_aa: CASSYDRIHEQYF; cdr3_nt: TGTGCCAGCAGTTATGACAGGATCCACGAGCAGTACTTC
v_call: TRBV12-5; clone_size: many; d_call: TRBD1; j_call: TRBJ2-5; cdr3_aa: CASGLDRQGQETQYF; cdr3_nt: TGTGCTAGTGGTTTGGACAGACAGGGCCAAGAGACCCAGTACTTC
v_call: TRBV12-3/TRBV12-4; clone_size: many; d_call: TRBD2; j_call: TRBJ2-7; cdr3_aa: CASTGTSGPYEQYF; cdr3_nt: TGTGCCAGCACTGGGACTAGCGGGCCCTACGAGCAGTACTTC
v_call: TRBV12-3/TRBV12-4; clone_size: many; d_call: TRBD2; j_call: TRBJ2-4; cdr3_aa: CASSHAGGPANIQYF; cdr3_nt: TGTGCCAGCAGTCATGCGGGAGGACCAGCAAACATTCAGTACTTC
v_call: TRBV19; clone_size: many; d_call: NA; j_call: TRBJ2-7; cdr3_aa: CASSIDIALEQYF; cdr3_nt: TGTGCCAGTAGTATAGACATCGCTCTCGAGCAGTACTTC
v_call: TRBV5-1; clone_size: few; d_call: TRBD1; j_call: TRBJ1-1; cdr3_aa: CASSQAGGEAFF; cdr3_nt: TGCGCCAGCAGTCAGGCAGGGGGTGAAGCTTTCTTT
v_call: TRBV2; clone_size: many; d_call: TRBD1; j_call: TRBJ2-5; cdr3_aa: CASSDRDRETQYF; cdr3_nt: TGTGCCAGCAGTGACCGGGACAGAGAGACCCAGTACTTC
v_call: TRBV6-2/TRBV6-3; clone_size: many; d_call: NA; j_call: TRBJ2-7; cdr3_aa: CASSYSGGRLSSYEQYF; cdr3_nt: TGTGCCAGCAGTTACTCGGGCGGACGACTGAGCTCCTACGAGCAGTACTTC
v_call: TRBV25-1; clone_size: many; d_call: TRBD1; j_call: TRBJ1-2; cdr3_aa: CASSESPTGPYGYTF; cdr3_nt: TGTGCCAGCAGTGAATCCCCGACAGGGCCCTATGGCTACACCTTC
v_call: TRBV6-1; clone_size: NA; d_call: TRBD1; j_call: TRBJ1-6; cdr3_aa: CASSMSGTGGSPLHF; cdr3_nt: TGTGCCAGCAGTATGTCCGGGACAGGGGGGTCACCCCTCCACTTT
v_call: TRBV11-2; clone_size: NA; d_call: NA; j_call: TRBJ1-6; cdr3_aa: CASSLGRAYNSPLHF; cdr3_nt: TGTGCCAGCAGCTTAGGCCGTGCCTATAATTCACCCCTCCACTTT
v_call: TRBV7-2; clone_size: many; d_call: NA; j_call: TRBJ2-6; cdr3_aa: CATSKARGSGANVLTF; cdr3_nt: TGTGCCACCAGTAAAGCCCGTGGCTCTGGGGCCAACGTCCTGACTTTC
v_call: TRBV12-3/TRBV12-4; clone_size: many; d_call: NA; j_call: TRBJ2-7; cdr3_aa: CASSPDFLEQYF; cdr3_nt: TGTGCCAGCAGCCCGGACTTTCTCGAGCAGTACTTC
v_call: TRBV29-1; clone_size: many; d_call: NA; j_call: TRBJ2-5; cdr3_aa: CSVEGGIQETQYF; cdr3_nt: TGCAGCGTCGAAGGGGGGATCCAAGAGACCCAGTACTTC
v_call: TRBV11-2; clone_size: NA; d_call: TRBD2; j_call: TRBJ2-2; cdr3_aa: CASSLSPGLAKNGELFF; cdr3_nt: TGTGCCAGCAGCTTAAGCCCCGGACTAGCGAAGAACGGGGAGCTGTTTTTT
v_call: TRBV12-3/TRBV12-4; clone_size: many; d_call: NA; j_call: TRBJ1-1; cdr3_aa: CASSLGPSTANTEAFF; cdr3_nt: TGTGCCAGCAGTTTAGGTCCCTCGACAGCGAACACTGAAGCTTTCTTT
v_call: TRBV29-1; clone_size: many; d_call: NA; j_call: TRBJ1-1; cdr3_aa: CSVGPGAPEAFF; cdr3_nt: TGCAGCGTTGGTCCAGGGGCCCCTGAAGCTTTCTTT
v_call: TRBV5-1; clone_size: many; d_call: TRBD2; j_call: TRBJ2-7; cdr3_aa: CASSFGLVDEQYF; cdr3_nt: TGCGCCAGCAGCTTTGGACTAGTCGACGAGCAGTACTTC
v_call: TRBV12-3/TRBV12-4; clone_size: NA; d_call: TRBD1; j_call: TRBJ2-7; cdr3_aa: CASSLQGRQYF; cdr3_nt: TGTGCCAGCAGTCTACAGGGGAGGCAGTACTTC
v_call: TRBV28; clone_size: NA; d_call: NA; j_call: TRBJ2-5; cdr3_aa: CASSRRGAYQETQYF; cdr3_nt: TGTGCCAGCAGTCGAAGGGGCGCGTACCAAGAGACCCAGTACTTC
v_call: TRBV20-1; clone_size: many; d_call: NA; j_call: TRBJ2-7; cdr3_aa: CSASPVNEQYF; cdr3_nt: TGCAGTGCTAGTCCCGTCAACGAGCAGTACTTC
v_call: TRBV25-1; clone_size: many; d_call: TRBD1; j_call: TRBJ1-1; cdr3_aa: CASRPRQGLSSEAFF; cdr3_nt: TGTGCCAGCAGACCCAGACAGGGGTTGAGCTCTGAAGCTTTCTTT
v_call: TRBV6-1; clone_size: many; d_call: NA; j_call: TRBJ2-2; cdr3_aa: CASSDFLVDTGELFF; cdr3_nt: TGTGCCAGCAGTGATTTTCTAGTGGACACCGGGGAGCTGTTTTTT
v_call: TRBV9; clone_size: many; d_call: NA; j_call: TRBJ2-2; cdr3_aa: CASSDKSKGTYYTGELFF; cdr3_nt: TGTGCCAGCAGCGACAAATCAAAGGGGACATACTACACCGGGGAGCTGTTTTTT
v_call: TRBV12-5; clone_size: many; d_call: NA; j_call: TRBJ2-7; cdr3_aa: CASGFGYEQYF; cdr3_nt: TGTGCTAGTGGTTTCGGGTACGAGCAGTACTTC
v_call: TRBV6-5; clone_size: many; d_call: TRBD1; j_call: TRBJ2-7; cdr3_aa: CASSPDLTGAGQYF; cdr3_nt: TGTGCCAGCAGTCCCGACCTTACAGGGGCGGGGCAGTACTTC
v_call: TRBV9; clone_size: many; d_call: TRBD2; j_call: TRBJ2-5; cdr3_aa: CASSVSSGLYF; cdr3_nt: TGTGCCAGCAGCGTATCTAGCGGTTTGTACTTC
v_call: TRBV20-1; clone_size: few; d_call: NA; j_call: TRBJ1-2; cdr3_aa: CSARVRRGLSRGYTF; cdr3_nt: TGCAGTGCTAGAGTAAGGCGGGGCCTCTCCCGGGGCTACACCTTC
v_call: TRBV20-1; clone_size: once; d_call: NA; j_call: TRBJ2-7; cdr3_aa: CSAYMDAYEQYF; cdr3_nt: TGCAGTGCTTACATGGACGCCTACGAGCAGTACTTC
v_call: TRBV9; clone_size: many; d_call: TRBD1; j_call: TRBJ1-2; cdr3_aa: CASSHSTGVEYGYTF; cdr3_nt: TGTGCCAGCAGCCATTCAACAGGGGTCGAGTATGGCTACACCTTC
v_call: TRBV12-3/TRBV12-4; clone_size: few; d_call: TRBD2; j_call: TRBJ2-5; cdr3_aa: CASNPSGTPGETQYF; cdr3_nt: TGTGCCAGCAACCCTAGCGGAACACCCGGGGAGACCCAGTACTTC
v_call: TRBV27; clone_size: many; d_call: NA; j_call: TRBJ1-1; cdr3_aa: CASTLYPGLTEAFF; cdr3_nt: TGTGCCAGCACCTTATATCCGGGCCTCACTGAAGCTTTCTTT
v_call: TRBV5-1; clone_size: many; d_call: TRBD1; j_call: TRBJ1-2; cdr3_aa: CASSLGSDRARYGYTF; cdr3_nt: TGCGCCAGCAGCTTGGGATCGGACAGGGCTCGCTATGGCTACACCTTC
v_call: TRBV20-1; clone_size: few; d_call: NA; j_call: TRBJ2-5; cdr3_aa: CSAREPGLETQYF; cdr3_nt: TGCAGTGCTAGAGAGCCAGGGTTAGAGACCCAGTACTTC
v_call: TRBV7-2; clone_size: few; d_call: NA; j_call: TRBJ2-4; cdr3_aa: CASSEERVPGIKYF; cdr3_nt: TGTGCCAGCAGCGAAGAACGGGTGCCGGGCATTAAGTACTTC
v_call: TRBV2; clone_size: many; d_call: NA; j_call: TRBJ1-2; cdr3_aa: CASSEALRWNYGYTF; cdr3_nt: TGTGCCAGCAGTGAAGCGCTACGGTGGAACTATGGCTACACCTTC
v_call: TRBV6-1; clone_size: NA; d_call: TRBD2; j_call: TRBJ2-2; cdr3_aa: CASGRAVRDTGELFF; cdr3_nt: TGTGCCAGCGGGAGGGCAGTGCGAGACACCGGGGAGCTGTTTTTT
v_call: TRBV6-1; clone_size: NA; d_call: NA; j_call: TRBJ1-1; cdr3_aa: CASIARGGNTEAFF; cdr3_nt: TGTGCCAGCATCGCCCGGGGTGGGAACACTGAAGCTTTCTTT
v_call: TRBV30; clone_size: NA; d_call: TRBD2; j_call: TRBJ2-7; cdr3_aa: CAWSRTSGGVSEQYF; cdr3_nt: TGTGCCTGGAGTAGGACTAGCGGGGGGGTCTCCGAGCAGTACTTC
v_call: TRBV7-8; clone_size: many; d_call: NA; j_call: TRBJ2-2; cdr3_aa: CASSSPGPVIWELFF; cdr3_nt: TGTGCCAGCAGCTCGCCAGGACCGGTCATTTGGGAGCTGTTTTTT